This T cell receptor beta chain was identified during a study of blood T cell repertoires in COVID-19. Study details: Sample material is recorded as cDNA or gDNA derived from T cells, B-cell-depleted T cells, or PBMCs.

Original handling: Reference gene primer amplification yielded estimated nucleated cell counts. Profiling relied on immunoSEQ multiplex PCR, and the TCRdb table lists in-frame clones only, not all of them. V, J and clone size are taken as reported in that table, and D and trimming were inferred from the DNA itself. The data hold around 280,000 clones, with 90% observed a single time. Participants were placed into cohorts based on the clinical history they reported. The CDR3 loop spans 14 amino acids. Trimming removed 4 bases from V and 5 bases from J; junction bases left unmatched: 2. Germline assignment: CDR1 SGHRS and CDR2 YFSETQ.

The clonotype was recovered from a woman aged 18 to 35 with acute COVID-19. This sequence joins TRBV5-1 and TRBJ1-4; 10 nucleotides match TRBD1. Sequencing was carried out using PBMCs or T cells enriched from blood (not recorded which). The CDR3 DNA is TGCGCCAGCAGCGCGGGACAGGGGAATGAAAAACTGTTTTTT. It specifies CASSAGQGNEKLFF.